The rows below give T cell receptor beta chains drawn from one sample of a study of blood T cells in healthy people across ages. From the 5' RACE reads, TCRdb called clonotypes with MiXCR, one entry per CDR3 protein. Counted here are approximately 800,000 distinct CDR3 sequences, about 55% occurring once; the ten biggest clones make up under 50%. The sample was blood. Receptors originate from an elderly man in good health. CDR3s include the opening cysteine and the closing phenylalanine or tryptophan. Each record gives: D gene, V gene, clone size, J gene, CDR3 protein, CDR3 DNA. A D gene is named only where the DNA matches it firmly. Clone size is stated in some rows and not others, as once, few, many or a class when expanded.

d_call: TRBD2
v_call: TRBV20-1
clone_size: few
j_call: TRBJ2-3
cdr3_aa: CSASGRAGDTQYF
cdr3_nt: TGCAGTGCTAGCGGGAGGGCAGGTGATACGCAGTATTTT

d_call: TRBD2
v_call: TRBV18
clone_size: -
j_call: TRBJ2-1
cdr3_aa: CASSPLPISGGYNEQFF
cdr3_nt: TGTGCCAGCTCACCCCTCCCCATTAGCGGGGGTTACAATGAGCAGTTCTTC

d_call: -
v_call: TRBV29-1
clone_size: -
j_call: TRBJ1-1
cdr3_aa: CSVEDRGREAFF
cdr3_nt: TGCAGCGTTGAAGATCGGGGGCGGGAAGCTTTCTTT

d_call: TRBD1
v_call: TRBV6-6
clone_size: -
j_call: TRBJ1-1
cdr3_aa: CASSPLPTGLLTEAFF
cdr3_nt: TGTGCCAGCAGTCCACTTCCGACAGGGTTGTTGACTGAAGCTTTCTTT

d_call: TRBD1
v_call: TRBV12-3/TRBV12-4
clone_size: -
j_call: TRBJ2-3
cdr3_aa: CASWGQGAPTTDTQYF
cdr3_nt: TGTGCCAGCTGGGGACAGGGGGCGCCTACCACAGATACGCAGTATTTT

d_call: -
v_call: TRBV7-2
clone_size: -
j_call: TRBJ2-1
cdr3_aa: CASSLVLQGPYNEQFF
cdr3_nt: TGTGCCAGCAGCTTAGTACTCCAGGGTCCCTACAATGAGCAGTTCTTC

d_call: -
v_call: TRBV3-1
clone_size: -
j_call: TRBJ2-5
cdr3_aa: CASSLQNCQPKTQYF
cdr3_nt: TGTGCCAGCAGCCTCCAGAATTGCCAGCCAAAGACCCAGTACTTC

d_call: -
v_call: TRBV20-1
clone_size: -
j_call: TRBJ2-3
cdr3_aa: CSAPVARGPKPDTQYF
cdr3_nt: TGCAGTGCCCCCGTTGCTCGCGGCCCAAAGCCAGATACGCAGTATTTT

d_call: -
v_call: TRBV6-6
clone_size: few
j_call: TRBJ2-5
cdr3_aa: CASRRTDPQETQYF
cdr3_nt: TGTGCCAGCAGACGGACGGATCCACAAGAGACCCAGTACTTC

d_call: -
v_call: TRBV12-3/TRBV12-4
clone_size: -
j_call: TRBJ2-3
cdr3_aa: CASSPTSMSTDTQYF
cdr3_nt: TGTGCCAGCAGTCCGACTAGTATGAGCACAGATACGCAGTATTTT

d_call: -
v_call: TRBV6-1
clone_size: -
j_call: TRBJ1-2
cdr3_aa: CASIPGLSKGYTF
cdr3_nt: TGTGCCAGCATTCCAGGGCTCTCTAAGGGCTACACCTTC

d_call: -
v_call: TRBV21-1
clone_size: few
j_call: TRBJ2-5
cdr3_aa: CLSGRACVQYF
cdr3_nt: TGCCTTAGCGGGAGGGCGTGTGTGCAGTACTTC

d_call: TRBD1
v_call: TRBV5-1
clone_size: few
j_call: TRBJ2-7
cdr3_aa: CASSPGQGAFYEQYF
cdr3_nt: TGCGCCAGCAGCCCGGGACAGGGGGCCTTCTACGAGCAGTACTTC

d_call: TRBD2
v_call: TRBV5-1
clone_size: -
j_call: TRBJ2-1
cdr3_aa: CASSFSSGPYNEQFF
cdr3_nt: TGCGCCAGCAGCTTCTCTAGCGGGCCCTACAATGAGCAGTTCTTC

d_call: -
v_call: TRBV6-5
clone_size: few
j_call: TRBJ2-1
cdr3_aa: CASSRTTYNEQFF
cdr3_nt: TGTGCCAGCAGTCGGACTACCTACAATGAGCAGTTCTTC

d_call: -
v_call: TRBV5-1
clone_size: -
j_call: TRBJ2-3
cdr3_aa: CASSLAGGEEGYAYF
cdr3_nt: TGCGCCAGCAGCTTGGCCGGAGGGGAGGAGGGATACGCGTATTTT

d_call: TRBD1
v_call: TRBV10-3
clone_size: few
j_call: TRBJ2-5
cdr3_aa: CAIRQGGVQETQYF
cdr3_nt: TGTGCCATAAGACAGGGGGGCGTCCAAGAGACCCAGTACTTC

d_call: TRBD1
v_call: TRBV20-1
clone_size: -
j_call: TRBJ1-1
cdr3_aa: CSAREGDRATEAFF
cdr3_nt: TGCAGTGCTAGAGAGGGGGACAGGGCCACTGAAGCTTTCTTT

d_call: -
v_call: TRBV2
clone_size: -
j_call: TRBJ1-6
cdr3_aa: CASSEADPGRRSPLHF
cdr3_nt: TGTGCCAGCAGTGAAGCTGATCCGGGGAGGAGATCACCCCTCCACTTT

d_call: TRBD1
v_call: TRBV11-2
clone_size: -
j_call: TRBJ2-1
cdr3_aa: CASSATGGGEQFF
cdr3_nt: TGTGCCAGCAGCGCAACAGGGGGCGGTGAGCAGTTCTTC

d_call: TRBD2
v_call: TRBV11-3
clone_size: -
j_call: TRBJ2-1
cdr3_aa: CASSLELAGVNEQFF
cdr3_nt: TGTGCCAGCAGCTTAGAACTAGCGGGAGTAAATGAGCAGTTCTTC

d_call: TRBD2
v_call: TRBV5-4
clone_size: -
j_call: TRBJ2-1
cdr3_aa: CASSPLAGAPETYNEQFF
cdr3_nt: TGTGCCAGCAGCCCACTAGCGGGAGCCCCCGAAACCTACAATGAGCAGTTCTTC

d_call: TRBD2
v_call: TRBV7-9
clone_size: few
j_call: TRBJ2-7
cdr3_aa: CASSPGLAGGPSSYEQYF
cdr3_nt: TGTGCCAGCAGCCCGGGACTAGCGGGAGGGCCGAGCTCCTACGAGCAGTACTTC

d_call: -
v_call: TRBV20-1
clone_size: -
j_call: TRBJ2-3
cdr3_aa: CSAPGRSTDTQYF
cdr3_nt: TGCAGTGCTCCGGGGAGAAGCACAGATACGCAGTATTTT

d_call: TRBD2
v_call: TRBV11-2
clone_size: -
j_call: TRBJ2-7
cdr3_aa: CASIRTAAGEGYEQYF
cdr3_nt: TGTGCCAGCATCCGAACCGCAGCGGGAGAGGGATACGAGCAGTACTTC

d_call: -
v_call: TRBV24-1
clone_size: -
j_call: TRBJ2-6
cdr3_aa: CASGDSGASVLTF
cdr3_nt: TGTGCCTCCGGGGACTCTGGGGCCAGCGTCCTGACTTTC

d_call: -
v_call: TRBV5-1
clone_size: -
j_call: TRBJ1-3
cdr3_aa: CASRQSSGNTIYF
cdr3_nt: TGCGCCAGCAGGCAGTCCTCTGGAAACACCATATATTTT

d_call: -
v_call: TRBV7-6
clone_size: few
j_call: TRBJ2-7
cdr3_aa: CASSSDSGVSEQYF
cdr3_nt: TGTGCCAGCAGCTCGGACAGTGGCGTGAGCGAGCAGTACTTC

d_call: -
v_call: TRBV27
clone_size: -
j_call: TRBJ2-7
cdr3_aa: CASSSASKTYEQYF
cdr3_nt: TGTGCCAGCAGTTCGGCCAGCAAGACGTACGAGCAGTACTTC

d_call: -
v_call: TRBV5-1
clone_size: -
j_call: TRBJ2-7
cdr3_aa: CASSLGVVYEQYF
cdr3_nt: TGCGCCAGCAGCTTGGGGGTGGTCTACGAGCAGTACTTC

d_call: -
v_call: TRBV24-1
clone_size: -
j_call: TRBJ2-3
cdr3_aa: CATSDLRQGTDTQYF
cdr3_nt: TGTGCCACCAGTGATTTGAGGCAGGGCACAGATACGCAGTATTTT

d_call: TRBD2
v_call: TRBV3-1
clone_size: -
j_call: TRBJ2-7
cdr3_aa: CASSGTSGRSGRYEQYF
cdr3_nt: TGTGCCAGCAGCGGGACTAGCGGGAGGTCTGGCCGCTACGAGCAGTACTTC

d_call: -
v_call: TRBV4-1
clone_size: few
j_call: TRBJ2-7
cdr3_aa: CASSQEQTVYYEQYF
cdr3_nt: TGCGCCAGCAGCCAAGAACAGACCGTCTACTACGAGCAGTACTTC

d_call: -
v_call: TRBV6-4
clone_size: -
j_call: TRBJ2-7
cdr3_aa: CASSDPRCGTTYEQYF
cdr3_nt: TGTGCCAGCAGTGACCCACGGTGCGGGACCACCTACGAGCAGTACTTC

d_call: -
v_call: TRBV6-5
clone_size: -
j_call: TRBJ2-7
cdr3_aa: CASSHGGGGSSYEQYF
cdr3_nt: TGTGCCAGCAGTCACGGCGGCGGAGGGAGCTCCTACGAGCAGTACTTC

d_call: -
v_call: TRBV9
clone_size: few
j_call: TRBJ1-4
cdr3_aa: CASSVVGEGEKLFF
cdr3_nt: TGTGCCAGCAGCGTAGTAGGGGAAGGAGAAAAACTGTTTTTT

d_call: TRBD1
v_call: TRBV7-6
clone_size: -
j_call: TRBJ1-5
cdr3_aa: CASSRDRNSNQPQHF
cdr3_nt: TGTGCCAGCAGCCGGGACAGGAATAGCAATCAGCCCCAGCATTTT

d_call: TRBD2
v_call: TRBV5-4
clone_size: -
j_call: TRBJ2-7
cdr3_aa: CASSVTSEEQYF
cdr3_nt: TGTGCCAGCAGCGTGACTAGCGAAGAGCAGTACTTC

d_call: -
v_call: TRBV5-1
clone_size: few
j_call: TRBJ1-2
cdr3_aa: CASSQGGFSDGYTF
cdr3_nt: TGCGCCAGCAGCCAAGGCGGGTTCTCGGATGGCTACACCTTC

d_call: -
v_call: TRBV7-2
clone_size: -
j_call: TRBJ2-2
cdr3_aa: CASSLRLVTGELFF
cdr3_nt: TGTGCCAGCAGCTTACGACTAGTAACCGGGGAGCTGTTTTTT

d_call: -
v_call: TRBV4-2
clone_size: few
j_call: TRBJ1-6
cdr3_aa: CASSLGRTNSPLHF
cdr3_nt: TGTGCCAGCAGCCTTGGACGGACTAATTCACCCCTCCACTTT

d_call: TRBD2
v_call: TRBV6-2/TRBV6-3
clone_size: -
j_call: TRBJ2-3
cdr3_aa: CASSYSRGSGRHRYAYF
cdr3_nt: TGTGCCAGCAGTTACTCGAGAGGTAGCGGGAGACACAGATACGCGTATTTT

d_call: TRBD1
v_call: TRBV7-2
clone_size: -
j_call: TRBJ1-2
cdr3_aa: CASSPNPGQGGSMENGYTF
cdr3_nt: TGTGCCAGCAGCCCAAACCCGGGACAGGGAGGCTCAATGGAAAATGGCTACACCTTC

d_call: -
v_call: TRBV9
clone_size: -
j_call: TRBJ1-2
cdr3_aa: CASSVAPGPPGSYGYTF
cdr3_nt: TGTGCCAGCAGCGTAGCCCCCGGTCCCCCAGGGTCCTATGGCTACACCTTC

d_call: TRBD2
v_call: TRBV12-3/TRBV12-4
clone_size: -
j_call: TRBJ2-7
cdr3_aa: CASSLRGGAPCEQYF
cdr3_nt: TGTGCCAGCAGTTTACGGGGAGGGGCCCCCTGCGAGCAGTACTTC

d_call: TRBD2
v_call: TRBV20-1
clone_size: -
j_call: TRBJ2-1
cdr3_aa: CSARDQLAGSSDEQFF
cdr3_nt: TGCAGTGCTAGAGATCAGCTAGCGGGAAGCAGCGATGAGCAGTTCTTC

d_call: -
v_call: TRBV28
clone_size: -
j_call: TRBJ1-1
cdr3_aa: CASSWDIIPEAFF
cdr3_nt: TGTGCCAGCAGTTGGGACATCATACCTGAGGCTTTCTTT

d_call: TRBD2
v_call: TRBV5-5
clone_size: -
j_call: TRBJ2-7
cdr3_aa: CASSSEGLAGIEQYF
cdr3_nt: TGTGCCAGCAGCTCCGAGGGACTAGCGGGAATCGAGCAGTACTTC

d_call: -
v_call: TRBV20-1
clone_size: -
j_call: TRBJ2-1
cdr3_aa: CSQRGAGAGSARNEQFF
cdr3_nt: TGCAGTCAACGGGGGGCGGGAGCTGGGTCTGCTCGCAATGAGCAGTTCTTC

d_call: TRBD1
v_call: TRBV5-1
clone_size: -
j_call: TRBJ2-1
cdr3_aa: CASSLWGQGLDNEQFF
cdr3_nt: TGCGCCAGCAGCTTGTGGGGACAGGGGCTTGACAATGAGCAGTTCTTC

d_call: TRBD1
v_call: TRBV11-3
clone_size: once
j_call: TRBJ2-5
cdr3_aa: CANSSGTGDETQYF
cdr3_nt: TGTGCCAACAGTTCCGGGACAGGGGATGAGACCCAGTACTTC

d_call: TRBD1
v_call: TRBV15
clone_size: -
j_call: TRBJ1-2
cdr3_aa: CATSAGTGLLGYTF
cdr3_nt: TGTGCCACCAGTGCCGGGACAGGGTTATTGGGCTACACCTTC

d_call: -
v_call: TRBV15
clone_size: few
j_call: TRBJ2-2
cdr3_aa: CATSRARKNTGELFF
cdr3_nt: TGTGCCACCAGCAGAGCCAGGAAGAACACCGGGGAGCTGTTTTTT

d_call: TRBD1
v_call: TRBV2
clone_size: -
j_call: TRBJ2-3
cdr3_aa: CASNKNPGQGADTQYF
cdr3_nt: TGTGCCAGCAACAAGAACCCGGGACAGGGGGCAGATACGCAGTATTTT